This is a list of T cell receptor beta chains from one sample in a study of human T cells and chemical hapten exposure. TCRdb redid the calling of the RACE reads with MiXCR, one entry per CDR3 protein. Of about 140,000 distinct CDR3 sequences in the sample, 10% to 15% were seen once. This specimen consisted of whole blood, obtained in connection with sensitization to the hapten diphenylcyclopropenone (DPC). The source of these receptors is a woman aged 50 to 60 with alopecia areata. Some clones in this sample may be carry-over from other donors' samples. The CDR3 runs from the conserved cysteine through the conserved F or W. The order of the fields is CDR3 length, J gene, clone size, D gene, V gene, CDR3 protein. A D gene is named only where the DNA matches it firmly. Size is omitted from some rows. Given values are once, few, many or a class for expanded clones.

cdr3_length: 15
j_call: TRBJ1-1
clone_size: NA
d_call: TRBD1
v_call: TRBV5-1
cdr3_aa: CASSYHRGQNTEAFF

cdr3_length: 13
j_call: TRBJ1-1
clone_size: many
d_call: NA
v_call: TRBV25-1
cdr3_aa: CASTFSVNTEAFF

cdr3_length: 13
j_call: TRBJ1-1
clone_size: few
d_call: TRBD1
v_call: TRBV6-2/TRBV6-3
cdr3_aa: CASSYGTAIEPFF

cdr3_length: 13
j_call: TRBJ1-4
clone_size: few
d_call: NA
v_call: TRBV29-1
cdr3_aa: CSVQRLTNEKLFF

cdr3_length: 19
j_call: TRBJ2-1
clone_size: NA
d_call: TRBD2
v_call: TRBV7-2
cdr3_aa: CASSLGSGRKTWNSNEQFF

cdr3_length: 14
j_call: TRBJ1-1
clone_size: many
d_call: TRBD1
v_call: TRBV4-3
cdr3_aa: CASSQDRTGLSAFF

cdr3_length: 15
j_call: TRBJ2-7
clone_size: NA
d_call: TRBD2
v_call: TRBV11-2
cdr3_aa: CASSSMTSGTYEQYF

cdr3_length: 14
j_call: TRBJ2-7
clone_size: many
d_call: TRBD1
v_call: TRBV30
cdr3_aa: CAWRGQGIAYEQYF

cdr3_length: 15
j_call: TRBJ2-1
clone_size: NA
d_call: TRBD2
v_call: TRBV6-5
cdr3_aa: CASKRSGAAYNEQFF

cdr3_length: 13
j_call: TRBJ2-7
clone_size: NA
d_call: NA
v_call: TRBV10-1
cdr3_aa: CASSSTDSYEQYF

cdr3_length: 15
j_call: TRBJ2-3
clone_size: NA
d_call: NA
v_call: TRBV18
cdr3_aa: CASSLGRVEGDTQYF

cdr3_length: 14
j_call: TRBJ2-7
clone_size: NA
d_call: NA
v_call: TRBV7-2
cdr3_aa: CASSPGGRTVGQYF

cdr3_length: 14
j_call: TRBJ2-7
clone_size: few
d_call: NA
v_call: TRBV7-9
cdr3_aa: CASSLGESFYEQYF

cdr3_length: 15
j_call: TRBJ1-5
clone_size: NA
d_call: NA
v_call: TRBV19
cdr3_aa: CASRTGRLMGQPQHF

cdr3_length: 12
j_call: TRBJ2-7
clone_size: few
d_call: NA
v_call: TRBV20-1
cdr3_aa: CSARPDSYEQYF

cdr3_length: 15
j_call: TRBJ1-2
clone_size: few
d_call: TRBD1
v_call: TRBV12-3/TRBV12-4
cdr3_aa: CASSLTGQVTYGYTF

cdr3_length: 15
j_call: TRBJ2-1
clone_size: NA
d_call: NA
v_call: TRBV12-3/TRBV12-4
cdr3_aa: CASRDPILGSHEQFF

cdr3_length: 14
j_call: TRBJ1-1
clone_size: many
d_call: TRBD1
v_call: TRBV28
cdr3_aa: CASSIQGRSTEAFF

cdr3_length: 15
j_call: TRBJ2-1
clone_size: few
d_call: TRBD1
v_call: TRBV6-2/TRBV6-3
cdr3_aa: CASRLGGTGEGEQFF

cdr3_length: 16
j_call: TRBJ2-1
clone_size: many
d_call: TRBD2
v_call: TRBV24-1
cdr3_aa: CATSEGGGRTYNEQFF

cdr3_length: 14
j_call: TRBJ2-3
clone_size: many
d_call: NA
v_call: TRBV12-3/TRBV12-4
cdr3_aa: CASSFAGTPDTQYF

cdr3_length: 14
j_call: TRBJ2-1
clone_size: NA
d_call: TRBD2
v_call: TRBV29-1
cdr3_aa: CSVTTSGNPVEQFF

cdr3_length: 13
j_call: TRBJ2-5
clone_size: NA
d_call: NA
v_call: TRBV7-9
cdr3_aa: CASSLMGQETQYF

cdr3_length: 16
j_call: TRBJ1-2
clone_size: NA
d_call: NA
v_call: TRBV11-2
cdr3_aa: CASRVLRGGILYGYTF

cdr3_length: 15
j_call: TRBJ2-7
clone_size: few
d_call: TRBD2
v_call: TRBV20-1
cdr3_aa: CSARLAGGPGYEQYF

cdr3_length: 15
j_call: TRBJ1-5
clone_size: many
d_call: NA
v_call: TRBV29-1
cdr3_aa: CSALDEGLGNQPQHF

cdr3_length: 15
j_call: TRBJ2-1
clone_size: NA
d_call: NA
v_call: TRBV7-3
cdr3_aa: CASSLRVAANNEQFF

cdr3_length: 15
j_call: TRBJ2-5
clone_size: few
d_call: TRBD2
v_call: TRBV7-3
cdr3_aa: CASSLSGSGSETQYF

cdr3_length: 15
j_call: TRBJ2-7
clone_size: few
d_call: NA
v_call: TRBV10-3
cdr3_aa: CAISESTSASYEQYF

cdr3_length: 13
j_call: TRBJ2-7
clone_size: many
d_call: TRBD1
v_call: TRBV27
cdr3_aa: CASSGIQGVEQYF

cdr3_length: 17
j_call: TRBJ2-7
clone_size: NA
d_call: TRBD2
v_call: TRBV6-2/TRBV6-3
cdr3_aa: CASTRRKASGSVNEQYF

cdr3_length: 18
j_call: TRBJ2-1
clone_size: many
d_call: TRBD2
v_call: TRBV9
cdr3_aa: CASSVESGLAASYNEQFF

cdr3_length: 15
j_call: TRBJ2-1
clone_size: NA
d_call: NA
v_call: TRBV12-3/TRBV12-4
cdr3_aa: CASSWTGSSYNEQFF

cdr3_length: 17
j_call: TRBJ1-2
clone_size: many
d_call: NA
v_call: TRBV24-1
cdr3_aa: CATSDPADPNRNYGYTF

cdr3_length: 13
j_call: TRBJ1-1
clone_size: many
d_call: NA
v_call: TRBV3-1
cdr3_aa: CASSQAGNTEAFF

cdr3_length: 15
j_call: TRBJ2-3
clone_size: NA
d_call: TRBD2
v_call: TRBV5-1
cdr3_aa: CASRSGTSSTDTQYF

cdr3_length: 15
j_call: TRBJ2-5
clone_size: NA
d_call: NA
v_call: TRBV11-2
cdr3_aa: CASSLGVGIQETQYF

cdr3_length: 11
j_call: TRBJ2-5
clone_size: many
d_call: NA
v_call: TRBV12-3/TRBV12-4
cdr3_aa: CASASKGAQYF

cdr3_length: 15
j_call: TRBJ2-1
clone_size: few
d_call: TRBD1
v_call: TRBV2
cdr3_aa: CASSEVTGAYNEQFF

cdr3_length: 16
j_call: TRBJ2-1
clone_size: few
d_call: TRBD2
v_call: TRBV5-8
cdr3_aa: CASSSTGTRVANEQFF

cdr3_length: 11
j_call: TRBJ2-7
clone_size: NA
d_call: NA
v_call: TRBV29-1
cdr3_aa: CSVEGPYEQYF

cdr3_length: 11
j_call: TRBJ2-3
clone_size: many
d_call: NA
v_call: TRBV20-1
cdr3_aa: CSASWGAAQYF

cdr3_length: 15
j_call: TRBJ2-2
clone_size: few
d_call: NA
v_call: TRBV29-1
cdr3_aa: CSVPGLALGTGELFF

cdr3_length: 13
j_call: TRBJ2-1
clone_size: many
d_call: NA
v_call: TRBV19
cdr3_aa: CASSPGGVREQFF

cdr3_length: 15
j_call: TRBJ2-7
clone_size: NA
d_call: TRBD2
v_call: TRBV6-1
cdr3_aa: CASNPRDYRSYEQYF

cdr3_length: 13
j_call: TRBJ2-7
clone_size: many
d_call: NA
v_call: TRBV4-2
cdr3_aa: CASSQVYRGVQYF

cdr3_length: 14
j_call: TRBJ1-1
clone_size: many
d_call: NA
v_call: TRBV7-2
cdr3_aa: CASSVRQWGAEAFF

cdr3_length: 14
j_call: TRBJ2-2
clone_size: few
d_call: NA
v_call: TRBV14
cdr3_aa: CASSQVLGAGELFF

cdr3_length: 15
j_call: TRBJ2-3
clone_size: NA
d_call: NA
v_call: TRBV20-1
cdr3_aa: CSARGGISSTDTQYF

cdr3_length: 15
j_call: TRBJ2-1
clone_size: few
d_call: TRBD1
v_call: TRBV6-6
cdr3_aa: CASSYDRASYNEQFF

cdr3_length: 14
j_call: TRBJ1-1
clone_size: NA
d_call: TRBD1
v_call: TRBV20-1
cdr3_aa: CSARSGGLSTEAFF

cdr3_length: 15
j_call: TRBJ2-7
clone_size: NA
d_call: NA
v_call: TRBV4-1
cdr3_aa: CASSQPSRSLTEQYF